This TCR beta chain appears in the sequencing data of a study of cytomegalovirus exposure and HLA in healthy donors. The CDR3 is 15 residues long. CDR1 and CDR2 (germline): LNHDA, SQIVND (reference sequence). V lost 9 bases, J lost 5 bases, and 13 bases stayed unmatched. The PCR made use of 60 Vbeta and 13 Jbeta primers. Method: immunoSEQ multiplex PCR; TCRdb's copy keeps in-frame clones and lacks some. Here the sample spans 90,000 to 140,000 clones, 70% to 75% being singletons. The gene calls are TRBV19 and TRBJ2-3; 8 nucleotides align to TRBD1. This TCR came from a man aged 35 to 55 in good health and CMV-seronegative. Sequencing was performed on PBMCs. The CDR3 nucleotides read TGTGCCAGCCAACGGACAGGGAGGTTAGGAGATACGCAGTATTTT. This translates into CASQRTGRLGDTQYF.